What follows is one TCR beta chain and its context. This table comes from immunoSEQ multiplex PCR, and its TCRdb copy is limited to in-frame clones, with some not included. Found here are about 110,000 clones, 85% to 95% of them singletons; the top ten hold 0.78%. The data derive from a study of T cell changes during pregnancy in multiple sclerosis. CDR1 is LNHDA, CDR2 SQIVND, per germline (reference sequence). The CDR3 loop spans 14 amino acids. The V gene lost 7 bases and the J gene lost 3 bases, with 15 bases spanning the gap. The sequenced sample was peripheral blood, obtained in the third trimester of pregnancy. The V and J genes are TRBV19 and TRBJ1-1, with D possibly being TRBD1 (6 bases). This sequence originates from a female donor in good health, enrolled as a control in a pregnancy study. The CDR3 loop is CASIRGGTYTEAFF. The CDR3 nucleotides read TGTGCCAGTATTAGAGGGGGAACTTACACTGAAGCTTTCTTT.